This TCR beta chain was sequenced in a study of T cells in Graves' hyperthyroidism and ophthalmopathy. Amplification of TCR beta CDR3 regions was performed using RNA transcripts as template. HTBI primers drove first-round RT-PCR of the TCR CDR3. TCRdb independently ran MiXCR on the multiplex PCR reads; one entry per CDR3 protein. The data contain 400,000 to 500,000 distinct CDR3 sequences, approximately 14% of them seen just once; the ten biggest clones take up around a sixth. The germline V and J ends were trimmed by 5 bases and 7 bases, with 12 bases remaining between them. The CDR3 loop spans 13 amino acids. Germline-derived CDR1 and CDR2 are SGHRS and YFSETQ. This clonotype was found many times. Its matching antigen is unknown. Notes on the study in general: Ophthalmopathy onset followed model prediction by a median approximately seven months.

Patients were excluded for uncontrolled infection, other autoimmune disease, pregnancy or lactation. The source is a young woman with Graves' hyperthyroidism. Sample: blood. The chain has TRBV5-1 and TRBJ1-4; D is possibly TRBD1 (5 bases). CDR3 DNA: TGCGCCAGCAGGGAAGGGGTGGCTGAAAAACTGTTTTTT. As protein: CASREGVAEKLFF.